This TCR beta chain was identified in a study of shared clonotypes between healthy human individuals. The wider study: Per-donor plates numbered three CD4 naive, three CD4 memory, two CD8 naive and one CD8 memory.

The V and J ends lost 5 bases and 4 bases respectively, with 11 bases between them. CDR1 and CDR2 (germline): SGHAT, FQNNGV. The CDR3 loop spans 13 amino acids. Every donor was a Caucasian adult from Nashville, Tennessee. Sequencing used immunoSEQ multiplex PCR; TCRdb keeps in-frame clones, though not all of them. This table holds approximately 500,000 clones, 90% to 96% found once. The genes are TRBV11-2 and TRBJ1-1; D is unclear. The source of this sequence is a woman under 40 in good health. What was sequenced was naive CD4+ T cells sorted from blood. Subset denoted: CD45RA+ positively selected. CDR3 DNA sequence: TGTGCCAGCAGCGTGGGCTCCCTCACTGAAGCTTTCTTT. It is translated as CASSVGSLTEAFF.